The 32 T cell receptor beta chains in this list originate from one sample, sequenced in a study of blood T cell repertoires in COVID-19. Measured with immunoSEQ multiplex PCR; TCRdb has only the in-frame clones, and not every one. The profile shows roughly 370,000 clones, around nine tenths of them singletons. The sequenced sample consisted of PBMCs or T cells enriched from blood (not recorded which). Receptor source: a woman aged 45-59 years who had recovered from COVID-19.

The chain recombines TRBV29-1 with TRBJ2-5; 8 positions match TRBD1. Germline V gene lookup returns CDR1 SQVTM and CDR2 ANQGSEA. The junction had 5 bases not matched to a gene; V was cut back by 5 bases and J by 3 bases. The CDR3 consists of 13 residues. As DNA, the CDR3 is TGCAGCGTTATTTCAGGGGGCAAAGAGACCCAGTACTTC. Translating gives CSVISGGKETQYF.

The chain couples TRBV6-1 to TRBJ2-7; 7 nucleotides align to TRBD1. CDR1 MNHNS and CDR2 SASEGT come from the germline V gene. The CDR3 runs to 16 residues. Trimming cost V 2 bases and J 6 bases; bases outside gene matches: 13. In DNA form, the CDR3 reads TGTGCCAGCAGTGAAATTGAGACAGGGCGCGGTATCGAGCAGTACTTC. Its protein product is CASSEIETGRGIEQYF.

This clone was seen only once. The chain is built from TRBV2 and TRBJ2-7, with 9 bases fitting TRBD1. Germline CDR1 and CDR2: SNHLY and FYNNEI. With 6 bases clipped from V and 4 bases from J, the junction kept 10 bases outside the gene matches. The CDR3 spans 15 residues. The CDR3 DNA is TGTGCCAGCAGGCTCACCGGGACAGGGAAATACGAGCAGTACTTC. Amino acid sequence: CASRLTGTGKYEQYF. The full variable domain, its missing parts supplied by reference TRBV2 and TRBJ2-7, is EPEVTQTPSHQVTQMGQEVILRCVPISNHLYFYWYRQILGQKVEFLVSFYNNEISEKSEIFDDQFSVERPDGSNFTLKIRSTKLEDSAMYFCASRLTGTGKYEQYFGPGTRLTVT.

About this clone itself: One base away lies a much larger clone, so this may be a sequencing read error. The genes are TRBV7-9 and TRBJ1-5; D uncertain. The CDR3 consists of 13 residues. V was pared by 1 base and J by 3 bases, with 4 bases between. Germline CDR1 is SEHNR and CDR2 is FQNEAQ (reference sequence). The CDR3 bases are TGTGCCAGCAGCTTAGACACCAATCAGCCCCAGCATTTT. This gives the protein CASSLDTNQPQHF.

This chain uses TRBV25-1 with TRBJ2-1; D possibly corresponds to TRBD2 (6 bases). Trimming left V 6 bases short and J 6 bases short, with 21 bases between. Germline V CDR1 and CDR2: MGHDK, SYGVNS. The CDR3 contains 16 residues. This CDR3 reads CASRGSGDPRGNEQFF. CDR3 nucleotide sequence: TGTGCCAGCAGGGGCTCCGGGGACCCGCGGGGCAATGAGCAGTTCTTC.

This clone was recorded a few times. This chain connects TRBV5-1 to TRBJ2-1; D ambiguous. CDR3 size: 13 residues. In germline, CDR1 is SGHRS, CDR2 YFSETQ. V gave up 4 bases and J gave up 6 bases, with 11 bases separating them. CDR3 loop: CASSIQSFNEQFF. The CDR3 coding sequence is TGCGCCAGCAGCATACAGAGTTTCAATGAGCAGTTCTTC. Looking up the rest from reference TRBV5-1 and TRBJ2-1 gives the full variable domain: KAGVTQTPRYLIKTRGQQVTLSCSPISGHRSVSWYQQTPGQGLQFLFEYFSETQRNKGNFPGRFSGRQFSNSRSEMNVSTLELGDSALYLCASSIQSFNEQFFGPGTRLTVL.

The chain employs TRBV5-1 and TRBJ2-1; 13 bases align to TRBD2. Germline lookup yields CDR1 SGHRS and CDR2 YFSETQ. Trimming took 3 bases from V and 7 from J; bases not matched to a gene: 7. The CDR3 has 16 amino acids. CDR3 residues: CASSSQTSGGANEQFF. The CDR3 DNA reads as TGCGCCAGCAGCTCCCAAACTAGCGGGGGGGCGAATGAGCAGTTCTTC.

V gene TRBV4-2 combines with J gene TRBJ2-1; TRBD2 matches at 13 bases. Germline-derived CDR1 and CDR2 are LGHNA and YNFKEQ. Trimming cost V 4 bases and J 1 base; bases outside gene matches: 4. The length of the CDR3 is 17 residues. CDR3 sequence reads: CASSPTSGGTSYNEQFF. CDR3 DNA: TGTGCCAGCAGCCCGACTAGCGGGGGGACATCCTACAATGAGCAGTTCTTC.

The J gene is TRBJ2-4, the V gene TRBV19; 8 bases are shared with TRBD1. V dropped 7 bases and J dropped 15; count of bases not matched to a gene: 11. This CDR3 comprises 12 residues. From germline, CDR1 is LNHDA and CDR2 SQIVND (reference sequence). The CDR3 DNA sequence: TGTGCCAGTATGAGGGGGACAGGTTGGGTGTACTTC. Protein sequence: CASMRGTGWVYF.

This chain joins TRBV19 and TRBJ1-1, with 8 bases fitting TRBD1. Germline CDR1 and CDR2: LNHDA and SQIVND (reference sequence). This CDR3 comprises 15 residues. Trimming at V came to 6 bases and at J to 0 bases, leaving 6 bases not matched to a gene. CDR3 protein: CASSPNRGMNTEAFF. CDR3 in DNA: TGTGCCAGTAGCCCGAACAGGGGGATGAACACTGAAGCTTTCTTT.

The chain has TRBV27 and TRBJ1-4, with D unclear. Germline V gene sequence: CDR1 MNHEY, CDR2 SMNVEV (reference sequence). The CDR3 spans 14 residues. V lost 1 base and J 4 bases, leaving 7 bases between the germline ends. The CDR3 here is CASSLWPGNEKLFF. CDR3 DNA: TGTGCCAGCAGTTTATGGCCGGGTAATGAAAAACTGTTTTTT.

V usage is TRBV2 and J usage is TRBJ1-6; TRBD1 matches 7 bases. The CDR3 sequence is 14 residues long. J gave up 7 bases and V 5 bases, and 5 bases lay outside the gene matches. CDR1 is SNHLY, CDR2 FYNNEI, per germline. The CDR3 sequence: CASSLRDRNSPLHF. DNA for the CDR3: TGTGCCAGCAGTCTCCGGGACAGAAATTCACCCCTCCACTTT.

This rearrangement joins TRBV13 to TRBJ1-2; no clear D gene. Looked up from germline, CDR1 is PRHDT and CDR2 is FYEKMQ (reference sequence). This CDR3 has 17 amino acids. The V and J ends lost 0 bases and 8 bases respectively, with 22 bases between them. The CDR3 region is CASSLGQLTQSAEGYTF. CDR3 sequence (DNA): TGTGCCAGCAGCTTAGGCCAGTTGACGCAATCTGCGGAGGGCTACACCTTC. The whole variable domain, filled in from reference TRBV13 and TRBJ1-2, reads AAGVIQSPRHLIKEKRETATLKCYPIPRHDTVYWYQQGPGQDPQFLISFYEKMQSDKGSIPDRFSAQQFSDYHSELNMSSLELGDSALYFCASSLGQLTQSAEGYTFGSGTRLTVV.

Written as DNA, the CDR3 is TGCGCCAGCAGCCCATCCCCCTTCGGGGGGGCCAGTCTTGAGCAGTTCTTC. It translates to CASSPSPFGGASLEQFF. This chain joins TRBV5-1 and TRBJ2-1; 8 bases fit TRBD2. Per the germline V gene, CDR1 is SGHRS and CDR2 is YFSETQ. This CDR3 spans 17 amino acids. The junction had 18 bases not matched to a gene; V was cut back by 4 bases and J by 9 bases.

This chain links TRBV28 with TRBJ1-3; D unresolved. Between the trimmed V and J ends, which lost 7 bases and 2 bases, there was a span of 12 bases. The CDR3 spans 14 residues. CDR1 MDHEN and CDR2 SYDVKM come from the germline V gene. The chain's CDR3 is CASTRSGTGNTIYF. The CDR3 DNA reads TGTGCCAGCACGAGATCGGGGACTGGAAACACCATATATTTT. Based on the CDR3 plus reference TRBV28 and TRBJ1-3, the full variable domain is DVKVTQSSRYLVKRTGEKVFLECVQDMDHENMFWYRQDPGLGLRLIYFSYDVKMKEKGDIPEGYSVSREKKERFSLILESASTNQTSMYLCASTRSGTGNTIYFGEGSWLTVV.

Comments on this clone: This same CDR3 is encoded by further DNA sequences in the sample. V usage is TRBV18 and J usage is TRBJ1-1; D unresolved. V lost 4 bases and J lost 3, with 9 bases in between. Germline CDR1 is KGHSH and CDR2 is LQKENI. The CDR3 is 13 amino acids. CDR3 amino acids: CASSLYRDTEAFF. In DNA, the CDR3 is TGTGCCAGCTCACTTTACCGCGACACTGAAGCTTTCTTT.

The rearrangement joins TRBV2 to TRBJ2-1; 7 positions match TRBD1. The trim removed 5 bases at V and 7 bases at J, leaving 5 bases unmatched. CDR1 is SNHLY and CDR2 is FYNNEI in the germline V gene. The CDR3 runs to 13 residues. The chain's CDR3 is CASSWAGGNEQFF. The CDR3, as DNA: TGTGCCAGCAGTTGGGCAGGGGGAAATGAGCAGTTCTTC.

This clone occurred a few times. This chain links TRBV28 with TRBJ1-4; TRBD1 agrees at 8 bases. The V gene's germline CDR1 is MDHEN and CDR2 SYDVKM. Unmatched junction bases numbered 14, after V lost 5 bases and J lost 0 bases. CDR3 size: 19 residues. In nucleotides, the CDR3 is TGTGCCAGCAGTCTGCAGTTTGACAGGGGACTGACAACTAATGAAAAACTGTTTTTT. Translating gives CASSLQFDRGLTTNEKLFF.

This chain connects TRBV28 to TRBJ1-4; no definite D call. The CDR3 consists of 16 residues. The germline V gene has CDR1 MDHEN and CDR2 SYDVKM. Trimming stripped 5 bases from V and 4 bases from J, with 17 bases between. Written as DNA, the CDR3 is TGTGCCAGCAGTACTGGAGAGGAACTGATTAATGAAAAACTGTTTTTT. It yields the protein CASSTGEELINEKLFF.

CDR3: CATQGDGNTIYF. CDR3 in DNA: TGTGCTACCCAGGGTGATGGAAACACCATATATTTT. V gene TRBV25-1 combines with J gene TRBJ1-3; weak D call: TRBD1 (5 bases). The CDR3 is made up of 12 amino acids. CDR1 is MGHDK, CDR2 SYGVNS, per germline.

The chain is built from TRBV18 and TRBJ2-6; D remains ambiguous. Germline loops: CDR1 KGHSH, CDR2 LQKENI. V shed 1 base and J shed 3 bases, with 13 bases lying between them. The CDR3 has 17 amino acids. CDR3 in amino acids: CASSPRAQGRGANVLTF. DNA for the CDR3: TGTGCCAGCTCACCACGGGCGCAAGGTCGTGGGGCCAACGTCCTGACTTTC.

In this sample, this clone turned up a few times. The chain couples TRBV7-2 to TRBJ2-4, with D maybe TRBD2 (5 bases). CDR3 length equals 15 residues. Germline CDR1 SGHTA, CDR2 FQGNSA. With 5 bases removed from V and 8 bases from J, the gap between germline ends came to 19 bases. CDR3 protein: CASSPRPTPADIQYF. CDR3 nucleotides: TGTGCCAGCAGCCCACGTCCCACCCCAGCGGACATTCAGTACTTC.

The chain links TRBV28 to TRBJ2-7; tentatively, D is TRBD2 (6 bases). There are 14 residues in the CDR3. With 7 bases removed from V and 0 bases from J, the gap between germline ends came to 13 bases. Per germline, CDR1 MDHEN and CDR2 SYDVKM. The CDR3 is CASTPALASYEQYF. The CDR3 nucleotides read TGTGCCAGCACGCCCGCACTAGCCTCCTACGAGCAGTACTTC. Based on the CDR3 plus reference TRBV28 and TRBJ2-7, the full variable domain is DVKVTQSSRYLVKRTGEKVFLECVQDMDHENMFWYRQDPGLGLRLIYFSYDVKMKEKGDIPEGYSVSREKKERFSLILESASTNQTSMYLCASTPALASYEQYFGPGTRLTVT.

The J gene is TRBJ1-1, the V gene TRBV7-9; 7 bases align to TRBD1. V lost 3 bases, J lost 5 bases, and 12 bases stayed unmatched. This CDR3 has 16 residues. Germline V gene sequence: CDR1 SEHNR, CDR2 FQNEAQ (reference sequence). CDR3 sequence (DNA): TGTGCCAGCAGCTTCGTTGAGGGGGCGGATCGGACTGAAGCTTTCTTT. Amino acids: CASSFVEGADRTEAFF.

The chain carries TRBV11-2 and TRBJ1-5, with D hard to call. The germline CDR1 and CDR2 sequences are SGHAT and FQNNGV. V shed 0 bases and J shed 5 bases, with 8 bases lying between them. This CDR3 region has 14 residues. The DNA of the CDR3 is TGTGCCAGCAGCTTAGATCAGCTAGATCAGCCCCAGCATTTT. It specifies CASSLDQLDQPQHF.

The V and J genes are TRBV3-1 (or the pseudogene TRBV3-2) and TRBJ1-1; D uncertain. V was trimmed by 1 base and J by 6 bases, leaving 15 bases between them. This CDR3 is built from 15 residues. From germline, CDR1 is LGHDT and CDR2 YNNKEL (reference sequence). The CDR3 reads CASSQVPDVYAEAFF. The CDR3 bases are TGTGCCAGCAGCCAAGTTCCAGATGTTTACGCTGAAGCTTTCTTT.

The chain has TRBV28 and TRBJ1-5; 10 nucleotides line up with TRBD1. The V and J ends lost 5 bases and 5 bases, in that order; junction bases with no gene match: 6. There are 15 residues in the CDR3. Germline V lookup: CDR1 MDHEN, CDR2 SYDVKM. CDR3 protein: CASSTGQGNHQPQHF. Written as DNA, the CDR3 is TGTGCCAGCAGTACGGGACAGGGGAACCATCAGCCCCAGCATTTT.

This rearrangement joins TRBV9 to TRBJ1-3; 7 bases are shared with TRBD1. CDR1 SGDLS and CDR2 YYNGEE come from the germline V gene. The CDR3 length is 15 residues. V gave up 2 bases and J gave up 5 bases; unmatched junction bases: 7. CDR3 residues: CASSVATTGRNTIYF. In nucleotides, the CDR3 is TGTGCCAGCAGCGTTGCAACGACAGGGAGAAACACCATATATTTT.

The rearrangement uses TRBV13 and TRBJ1-1; no clear D gene. Germline-derived CDR1 and CDR2 are PRHDT and FYEKMQ (reference sequence). The CDR3 is 11 residues long. The V end lost 0 bases, the J end lost 8 bases, and 4 bases lay between the germline ends. Written as DNA, the CDR3 is TGTGCCAGCAGCTTAGGGAGCGAAGCTTTCTTT. Translation: CASSLGSEAFF.

The V call is TRBV24-1, the J call TRBJ2-2, with D possibly matching TRBD1 (5 bases). The germline V and J ends were trimmed by 2 bases and 6 bases, with 21 bases remaining between them. This CDR3 is built from 18 residues. Germline V gene data show CDR1 as KGHDR and CDR2 as SFDVKD. CDR3 region: CATSDSAGKGPGSGELFF. CDR3 sequence (DNA): TGTGCCACCAGTGATTCCGCCGGTAAGGGGCCTGGATCCGGGGAGCTGTTTTTT.

The genes are TRBV7-2 and TRBJ2-4; 8 positions match TRBD2. J gave up 1 base and V 11 bases, and 7 bases lay outside the gene matches. In germline, CDR1 is SGHTA, CDR2 FQGNSA. This CDR3 has 14 residues. This chain's CDR3 is CASAGGLAKNIQYF. DNA for the CDR3: TGTGCCTCGGCGGGGGGCCTGGCCAAAAACATTCAGTACTTC.

The chain joins TRBV7-8 to TRBJ2-3, with D perhaps TRBD1 (6 bases). CDR3 size: 20 residues. The V gene lost 5 bases and the J gene lost 3 bases, with 30 bases spanning the gap. Germline assignment: CDR1 SGHVS and CDR2 FQNEAQ. As DNA, the CDR3 is TGTGCCAGCAGCCCTTTCCCAGGGGACAAGGGGTTTCTAGGTACAGATACGCAGTATTTT. Translating gives CASSPFPGDKGFLGTDTQYF.